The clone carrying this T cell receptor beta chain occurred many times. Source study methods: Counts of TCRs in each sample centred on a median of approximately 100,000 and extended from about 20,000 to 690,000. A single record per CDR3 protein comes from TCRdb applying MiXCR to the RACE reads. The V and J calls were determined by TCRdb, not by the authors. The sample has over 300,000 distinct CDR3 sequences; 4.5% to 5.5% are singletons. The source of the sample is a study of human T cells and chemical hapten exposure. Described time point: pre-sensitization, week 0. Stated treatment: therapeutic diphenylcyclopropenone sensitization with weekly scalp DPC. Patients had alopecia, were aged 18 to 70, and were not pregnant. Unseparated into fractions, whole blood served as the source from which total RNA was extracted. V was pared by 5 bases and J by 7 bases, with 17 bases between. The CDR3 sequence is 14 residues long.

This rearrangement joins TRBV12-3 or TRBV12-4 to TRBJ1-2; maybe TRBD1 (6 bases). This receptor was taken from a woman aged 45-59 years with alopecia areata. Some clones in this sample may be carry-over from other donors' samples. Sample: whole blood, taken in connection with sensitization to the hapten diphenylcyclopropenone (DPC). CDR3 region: CASSPGGPRGGYTF. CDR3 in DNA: TGTGCCAGCAGTCCCGGGGGCCCCAGGGGTGGCTACACCTTC.